The 5 T cell receptor beta chains below were found in one sample sequenced in a study of blood T cell repertoires in COVID-19. The table came from immunoSEQ multiplex PCR; TCRdb's copy has only in-frame clones and leaves some out. The sample contains about 200,000 clones, around nine tenths of which appear only once. Sequencing was carried out using peripheral blood. The source is a human donor in a cohort sampled during active COVID-19.

The V and J genes are TRBV2 and TRBJ2-7; 12 nucleotides agree with TRBD1. The V gene's germline CDR1 is SNHLY and CDR2 FYNNEI. This CDR3 is 14 amino acids long. V shed 6 bases, J shed 4 bases, and the junction held 4 bases outside the gene matches. Here the CDR3 reads CASSRDRGLYEQYF. Written as DNA, the CDR3 is TGTGCCAGCAGCCGGGACAGGGGGCTTTACGAGCAGTACTTC.

This clone occurred once. The chain has TRBV19 and TRBJ1-2; TRBD1 aligns across 9 bases. Per germline, CDR1 LNHDA and CDR2 SQIVND (reference sequence). This CDR3 is 16 amino acids long. With V trimmed by 4 bases and J by 2 bases, 8 bases remained unmatched. In DNA form, the CDR3 reads TGTGCCAGTAGTACTGGGACAGGGCTGGGGAACTATGGCTACACCTTC. This translates into CASSTGTGLGNYGYTF.

This clone was seen a handful of times. The chain carries TRBV19 and TRBJ1-6; D call uncertain. Germline V gene sequence: CDR1 LNHDA, CDR2 SQIVND (reference sequence). The CDR3 has 14 residues. With 3 bases removed from V and 7 bases from J, the gap between germline ends came to 10 bases. CDR3 in DNA: TGTGCCAGTAGTATCGTTGGGCAGAATTCACCCCTCCACTTT. This encodes CASSIVGQNSPLHF.

The J gene is TRBJ2-7, the V gene TRBV13; 7 positions agree with TRBD2. The germline V gene has CDR1 PRHDT and CDR2 FYEKMQ (reference sequence). The CDR3 runs 16 residues. Trimming took 4 bases from V and 4 from J; bases not matched to a gene: 13. The CDR3 loop reads CASSSVGREGPYEQYF. In nucleotides, the CDR3 is TGTGCCAGCAGCTCGGTGGGGAGGGAGGGCCCGTACGAGCAGTACTTC.

V usage is TRBV25-1 and J usage is TRBJ2-5; TRBD1 is a possible D gene (6 bases). The germline CDR1 and CDR2 sequences are MGHDK and SYGVNS. V dropped 1 base and J dropped 4 bases, with 16 bases sitting between them. There are 16 residues in the CDR3. The CDR3 region is CASSESNTGLGETQYF. The CDR3 nucleotides are TGTGCCAGCAGTGAATCCAACACAGGGTTGGGAGAGACCCAGTACTTC.